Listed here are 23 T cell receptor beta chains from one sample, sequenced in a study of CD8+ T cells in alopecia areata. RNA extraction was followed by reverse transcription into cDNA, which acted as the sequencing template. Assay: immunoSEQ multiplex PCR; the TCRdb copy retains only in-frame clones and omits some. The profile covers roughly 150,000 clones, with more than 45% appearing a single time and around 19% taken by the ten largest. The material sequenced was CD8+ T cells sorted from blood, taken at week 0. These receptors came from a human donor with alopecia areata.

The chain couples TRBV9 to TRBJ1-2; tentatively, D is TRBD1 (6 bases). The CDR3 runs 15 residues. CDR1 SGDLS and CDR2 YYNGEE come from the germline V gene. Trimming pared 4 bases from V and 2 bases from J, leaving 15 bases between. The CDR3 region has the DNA TGTGCCAGCAGCCCGAGGACAGATCAAAACTATGGCTACACCTTC. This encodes CASSPRTDQNYGYTF.

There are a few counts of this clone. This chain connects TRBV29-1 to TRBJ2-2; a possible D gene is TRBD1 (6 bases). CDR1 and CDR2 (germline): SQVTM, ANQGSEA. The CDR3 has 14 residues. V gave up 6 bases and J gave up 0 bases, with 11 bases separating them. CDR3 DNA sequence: TGCAGCGTGAGGACAGCTCCGAACACCGGGGAGCTGTTTTTT. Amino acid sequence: CSVRTAPNTGELFF.

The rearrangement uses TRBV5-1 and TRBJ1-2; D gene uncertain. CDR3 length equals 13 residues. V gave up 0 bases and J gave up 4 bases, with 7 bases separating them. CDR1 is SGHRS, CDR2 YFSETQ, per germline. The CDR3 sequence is CASSLGETYGYTF. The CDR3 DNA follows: TGCGCCAGCAGCTTGGGAGAAACCTATGGCTACACCTTC.

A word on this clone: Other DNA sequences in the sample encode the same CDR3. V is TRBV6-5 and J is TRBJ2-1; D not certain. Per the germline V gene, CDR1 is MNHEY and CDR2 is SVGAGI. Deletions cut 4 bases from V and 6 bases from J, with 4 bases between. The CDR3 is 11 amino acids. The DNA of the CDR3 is TGTGCCAGCAGTTGGGGCAATGAGCAGTTCTTC. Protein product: CASSWGNEQFF.

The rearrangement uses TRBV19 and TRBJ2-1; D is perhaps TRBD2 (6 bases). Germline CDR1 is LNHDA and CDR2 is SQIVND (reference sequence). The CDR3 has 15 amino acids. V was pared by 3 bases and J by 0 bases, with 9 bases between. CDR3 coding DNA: TGTGCCAGTAGTATTGACGGGAGCTCCTACAATGAGCAGTTCTTC. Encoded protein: CASSIDGSSYNEQFF.

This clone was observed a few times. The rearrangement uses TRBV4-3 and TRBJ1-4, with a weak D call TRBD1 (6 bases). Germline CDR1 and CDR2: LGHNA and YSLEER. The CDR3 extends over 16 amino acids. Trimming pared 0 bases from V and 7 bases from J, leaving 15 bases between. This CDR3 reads CASSQDRPGVGEKLFF. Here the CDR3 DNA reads TGCGCCAGCAGCCAAGATCGGCCAGGGGTCGGTGAAAAACTGTTTTTT.

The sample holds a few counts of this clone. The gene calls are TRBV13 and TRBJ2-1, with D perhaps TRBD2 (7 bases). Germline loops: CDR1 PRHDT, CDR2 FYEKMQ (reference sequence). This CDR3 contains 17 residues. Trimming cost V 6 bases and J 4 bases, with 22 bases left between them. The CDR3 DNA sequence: TGTGCCAGCAGGTCAGGGATCGGGGGGCCACTTTACAATGAGCAGTTCTTC. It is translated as CASRSGIGGPLYNEQFF. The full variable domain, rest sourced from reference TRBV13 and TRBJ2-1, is AAGVIQSPRHLIKEKRETATLKCYPIPRHDTVYWYQQGPGQDPQFLISFYEKMQSDKGSIPDRFSAQQFSDYHSELNMSSLELGDSALYFCASRSGIGGPLYNEQFFGPGTRLTVL.

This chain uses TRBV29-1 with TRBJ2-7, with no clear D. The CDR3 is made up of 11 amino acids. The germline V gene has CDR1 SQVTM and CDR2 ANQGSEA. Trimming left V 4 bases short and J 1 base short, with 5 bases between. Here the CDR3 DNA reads TGCAGCGTTGGTTTATCCTACGAGCAGTACTTC. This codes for CSVGLSYEQYF.

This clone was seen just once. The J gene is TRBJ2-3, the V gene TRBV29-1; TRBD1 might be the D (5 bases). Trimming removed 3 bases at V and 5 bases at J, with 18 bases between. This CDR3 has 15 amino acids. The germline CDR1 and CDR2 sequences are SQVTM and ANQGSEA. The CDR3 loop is CSVDYRVRGGDTQYF. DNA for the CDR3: TGCAGCGTTGATTACCGAGTAAGGGGTGGAGATACGCAGTATTTT.

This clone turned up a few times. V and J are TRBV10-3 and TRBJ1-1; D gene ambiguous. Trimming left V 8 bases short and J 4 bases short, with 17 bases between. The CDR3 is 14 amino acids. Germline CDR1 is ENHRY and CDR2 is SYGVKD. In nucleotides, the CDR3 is TGTGCCATCGCGGGCCGAGGCCGGGTCACTGAAGCTTTCTTT. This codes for CAIAGRGRVTEAFF.

The CDR3 DNA sequence: TGTGCCAGCAGCGTGCCGGGCCGTGAAGCTTTCTTT. Protein: CASSVPGREAFF. J is TRBJ1-1 and V is TRBV7-9, with D unclear. The germline V gene has CDR1 SEHNR and CDR2 FQNEAQ (reference sequence). The CDR3 spans 12 residues. Trimming pared 5 bases from V and 7 bases from J, leaving 11 bases between.

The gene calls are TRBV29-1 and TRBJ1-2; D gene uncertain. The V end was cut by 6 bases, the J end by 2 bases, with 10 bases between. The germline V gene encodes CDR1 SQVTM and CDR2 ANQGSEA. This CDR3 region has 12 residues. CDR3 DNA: TGCAGCGTCCAGACACAAAACTATGGCTACACCTTC. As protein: CSVQTQNYGYTF.

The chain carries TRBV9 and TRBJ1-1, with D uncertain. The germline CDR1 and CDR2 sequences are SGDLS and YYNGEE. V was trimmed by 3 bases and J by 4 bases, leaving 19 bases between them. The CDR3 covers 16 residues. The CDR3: CASSAFELALFTEAFF. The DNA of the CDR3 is TGTGCCAGCAGCGCCTTCGAGTTGGCCCTGTTCACTGAAGCTTTCTTT.

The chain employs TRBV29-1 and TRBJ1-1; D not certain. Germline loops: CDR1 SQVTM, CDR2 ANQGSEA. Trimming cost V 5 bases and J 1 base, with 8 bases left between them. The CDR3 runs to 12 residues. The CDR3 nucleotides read TGCAGCGTTACTGCTGGGAACACTGAAGCTTTCTTT. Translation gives CSVTAGNTEAFF.

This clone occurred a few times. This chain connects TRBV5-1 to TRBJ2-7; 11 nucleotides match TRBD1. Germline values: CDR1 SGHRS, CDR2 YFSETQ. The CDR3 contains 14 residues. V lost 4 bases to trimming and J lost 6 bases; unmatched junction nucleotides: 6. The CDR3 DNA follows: TGCGCCAGCAGCGTGGACAGGGGGCTGCGCGAGCAGTACTTC. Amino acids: CASSVDRGLREQYF.

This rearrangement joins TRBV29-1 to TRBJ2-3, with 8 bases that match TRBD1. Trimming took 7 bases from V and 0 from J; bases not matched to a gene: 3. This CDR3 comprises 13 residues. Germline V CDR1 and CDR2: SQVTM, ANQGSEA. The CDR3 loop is CSGGQGSTDTQYF. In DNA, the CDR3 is TGCAGCGGAGGACAGGGAAGCACAGATACGCAGTATTTT.

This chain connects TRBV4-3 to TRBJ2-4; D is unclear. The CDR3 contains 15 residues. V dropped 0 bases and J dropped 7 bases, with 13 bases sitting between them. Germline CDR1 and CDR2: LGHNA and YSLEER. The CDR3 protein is CASSQETGQRNIQYF. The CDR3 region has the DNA TGCGCCAGCAGCCAAGAAACGGGTCAGAGGAACATTCAGTACTTC.

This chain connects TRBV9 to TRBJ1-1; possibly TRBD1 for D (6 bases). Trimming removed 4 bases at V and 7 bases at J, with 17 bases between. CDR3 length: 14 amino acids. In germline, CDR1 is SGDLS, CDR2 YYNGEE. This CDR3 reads CASSSTMGAVEAFF. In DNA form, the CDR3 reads TGTGCCAGCAGCTCAACTATGGGGGCAGTTGAAGCTTTCTTT.

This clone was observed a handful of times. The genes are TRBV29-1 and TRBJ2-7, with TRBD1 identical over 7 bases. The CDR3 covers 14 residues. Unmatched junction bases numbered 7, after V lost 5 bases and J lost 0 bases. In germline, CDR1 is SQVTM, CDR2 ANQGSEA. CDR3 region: CSVSGTADSYEQYF. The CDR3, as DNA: TGCAGCGTTTCCGGGACAGCAGACTCCTACGAGCAGTACTTC.

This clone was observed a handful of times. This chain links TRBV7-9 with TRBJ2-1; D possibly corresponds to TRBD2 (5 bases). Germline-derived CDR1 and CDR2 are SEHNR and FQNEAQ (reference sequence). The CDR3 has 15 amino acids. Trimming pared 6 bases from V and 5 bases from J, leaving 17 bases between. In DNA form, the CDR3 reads TGTGCCAGCAGTCCGAGAGTACAGCGGAACAATGAGCAGTTCTTC. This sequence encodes CASSPRVQRNNEQFF.

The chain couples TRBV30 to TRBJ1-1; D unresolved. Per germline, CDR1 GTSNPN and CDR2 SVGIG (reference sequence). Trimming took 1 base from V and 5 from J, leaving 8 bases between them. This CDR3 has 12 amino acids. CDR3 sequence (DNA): TGTGCCTGGAGTGCCCAGAAGACTGAAGCTTTCTTT. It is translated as CAWSAQKTEAFF.

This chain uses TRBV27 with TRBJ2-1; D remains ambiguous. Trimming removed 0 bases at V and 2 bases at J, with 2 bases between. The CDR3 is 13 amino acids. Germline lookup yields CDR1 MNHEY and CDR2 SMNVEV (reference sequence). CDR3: CASSLSPYNEQFF. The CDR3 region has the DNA TGTGCCAGCAGTTTATCGCCCTACAATGAGCAGTTCTTC.

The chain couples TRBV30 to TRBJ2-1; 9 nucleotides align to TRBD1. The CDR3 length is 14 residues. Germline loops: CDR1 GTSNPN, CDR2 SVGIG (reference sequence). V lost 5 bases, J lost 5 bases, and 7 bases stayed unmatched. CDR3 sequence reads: CAWQPGQGNNEQFF. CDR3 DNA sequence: TGTGCCTGGCAGCCGGGACAGGGAAACAATGAGCAGTTCTTC.